This T cell receptor beta chain was identified in a study of blood T cell repertoires in COVID-19. In its sample, this clone was seen many times. Germline values: CDR1 MNHEY, CDR2 SMNVEV (reference sequence). This CDR3 spans 13 amino acids. V was cut by 4 bases and J by 3 bases, with 10 bases left in between. Sequenced by immunoSEQ multiplex PCR; TCRdb stores in-frame clones only, minus some. Counted here are about 120,000 clones, 65% to 80% occurring once; the ten biggest clones make up around 0.9%. Material for sequencing was peripheral blood. The clonotype originates from a human donor with acute or convalescent COVID-19. The donor label of this sample is uncertain. The V call is TRBV27, the J call TRBJ2-7; D is undetermined. The CDR3 DNA reads TGTGCCAGCAGTTCTCTAGACCGCTACGAGCAGTACTTC. Translation gives CASSSLDRYEQYF.